A selection of T cell receptor beta chains follows, all from one sample in a study of identical twins. TCRdb re-called the 5' RACE reads with MiXCR, one entry per CDR3 protein. The repertoire has hundreds of thousands of distinct CDR3 sequences, less than 9% of them found once; the top ten carry 1.5% to 2%. These sequences were also reported in another study, on yellow fever vaccine responses in identical twins.

The specimen was PBMCs. All receptors come from a woman in her late teens or twenties in good health. CDR3s include the opening cysteine and the closing phenylalanine or tryptophan. A D gene is named only where the DNA matches it firmly. Not every row has a clone size; where given, it reads once, few, many or a size class.

j_gene | d_gene | abundance | v_gene | CDR3nt | CDR3aa
TRBJ2-7 | NA | few | TRBV27 | TGTGCCAGCAGTTTACGGGGGGCGGGCATCTACGAGCAGTACTTC | CASSLRGAGIYEQYF
TRBJ2-5 | NA | few | TRBV28 | TGTGCCAGCAGCGACTCGACAGTACAAGAGACCCAGTACTTC | CASSDSTVQETQYF
TRBJ1-1 | NA | many | TRBV7-9 | TGTGCCAGCAGCTCAAAGGGGTTTTCGTACACTGAAGCTTTCTTT | CASSSKGFSYTEAFF
TRBJ2-7 | TRBD2 | many | TRBV7-2 | TGTGCCAGCAGTTTAAGACTAGCGGGAGGAGAGCAGTACTTC | CASSLRLAGGEQYF
TRBJ1-1 | NA | NA | TRBV28 | TGTGCCAGCCACGAGAGTACCGGGGTCACTGAAGCTTTCTTT | CASHESTGVTEAFF
TRBJ2-5 | TRBD1 | NA | TRBV5-6 | TGTGCCAGCAGCCTGGGGACAGGGGTAGCTCGACGGACCCAGTACTTC | CASSLGTGVARRTQYF
TRBJ1-5 | NA | many | TRBV29-1 | TGCAGCGTTGAACTGAATAGCAATCAGCCCCAGCATTTT | CSVELNSNQPQHF
TRBJ2-1 | TRBD2 | NA | TRBV7-9 | TGTGCCAGCAGCTCTAGCGGGCTCAGCTCCTACAATGAGCAGTTCTTC | CASSSSGLSSYNEQFF
TRBJ2-3 | NA | few | TRBV15 | TGTGCCACCAGCGCTTGGGGGACCGGCGGAGATACGCAGTATTTT | CATSAWGTGGDTQYF
TRBJ2-1 | NA | few | TRBV12-3/TRBV12-4 | TGTGCCAGCAGTCCGATTTTACGGGGAAGCTCCTACAATGAGCAGTTCTTC | CASSPILRGSSYNEQFF
TRBJ1-3 | NA | many | TRBV3-1 | TGTGCCAGCAGCCGATCCAACAGGGATGGAAACACCATATATTTT | CASSRSNRDGNTIYF
TRBJ2-1 | NA | many | TRBV5-1 | TGCGCCAGCAGCTTGCCAGACACCAGACCTCCGTTCTTC | CASSLPDTRPPFF
TRBJ2-5 | NA | NA | TRBV12-3/TRBV12-4 | TGTGCCAGCAGTTTAGCGGGAGGAGCCCAGTACTTC | CASSLAGGAQYF
TRBJ2-3 | TRBD2 | NA | TRBV7-7 | TGTGCCAGCAGTACTGGACTAGATACCACAGATACGCAGTATTTT | CASSTGLDTTDTQYF
TRBJ1-1 | NA | many | TRBV12-3/TRBV12-4 | TGTGCCAGCAAAAATAGCACTGAAGCTTTCTTT | CASKNSTEAFF
TRBJ2-1 | TRBD2 | NA | TRBV10-3 | TGTGCCATCAGCACTAGCGGGGTGAACTACAATGAGCAGTTCTTC | CAISTSGVNYNEQFF
TRBJ2-3 | TRBD2 | few | TRBV11-3 | TGTGCCAGCAGCTTCCCGGGACTAGCGGTCACAGATACGCAGTATTTT | CASSFPGLAVTDTQYF
TRBJ2-7 | NA | few | TRBV6-5 | TGTGCCAGCAGTTACGGAGGGGGAAACCCCTACGAGCAGTACTTC | CASSYGGGNPYEQYF
TRBJ1-2 | TRBD1 | NA | TRBV28 | TGTGCCAGCAGACGGGACAGGGATCTAAACTATGGCTACACCTTC | CASRRDRDLNYGYTF
TRBJ2-1 | NA | few | TRBV29-1 | TGCAGCGTTGGGGGGCAGTTTACCGGCAATGAGCAGTTCTTC | CSVGGQFTGNEQFF
TRBJ2-1 | NA | many | TRBV11-2 | TGTGCCAGCAGCACCGGGAGCTCCTACAATGAGCAGTTCTTC | CASSTGSSYNEQFF
TRBJ1-2 | TRBD1 | many | TRBV24-1 | TGTGCCACCAGTGAGACAGGGGCGAATAACTATGGCTACACCTTC | CATSETGANNYGYTF
TRBJ2-3 | NA | many | TRBV10-3 | TGTGCCATCAGTGAGTCGTTGGGTCAGGGGAACACAGATACGCAGTATTTT | CAISESLGQGNTDTQYF
TRBJ2-7 | TRBD2 | few | TRBV18 | TGTGCCAGCTCACCACCTGGTGTCGGGGGGGGCTACGAGCAGTACTTC | CASSPPGVGGGYEQYF
TRBJ1-6 | NA | few | TRBV9 | TGTGCCAGCAGCGTCGGCGACGGAAATTCACCCCTCCACTTT | CASSVGDGNSPLHF
TRBJ2-5 | TRBD2 | NA | TRBV4-1 | TGCGCCAGCAGCCAACTAGCGGGGATGGTTAGGGAGACCCAGTACTTC | CASSQLAGMVRETQYF
TRBJ2-4 | NA | many | TRBV29-1 | TGCAGCGTTGAAGAGAAGGTAGTGGACCGCTTCCAAAACATTCAGTACTTC | CSVEEKVVDRFQNIQYF
TRBJ1-1 | NA | many | TRBV20-1 | TGCAGTGCTGATAACCGGGACACGGAAGCTGGGGCTTTCTTT | CSADNRDTEAGAFF
TRBJ2-1 | TRBD1 | many | TRBV11-2 | TGTGCCAGCAGCTTGACAGGGGCGCCCTACAATGAGCAGTTCTTC | CASSLTGAPYNEQFF
TRBJ2-7 | TRBD2 | few | TRBV4-2 | TGTGCCAGCAGCCAAGATGGTAGCGGGCTAAACTACGAGCAGTACTTC | CASSQDGSGLNYEQYF
TRBJ2-3 | NA | NA | TRBV10-3 | TGTGCCATCAGTGAGTCGGGGGGCAGGGTGGTGCAGTATTTT | CAISESGGRVVQYF
TRBJ2-2 | TRBD1 | many | TRBV11-2 | TGTGCCAGCAGCCGACAGGGAATAGCCGGGGAGCTGTTTTTT | CASSRQGIAGELFF
TRBJ2-2 | TRBD2 | few | TRBV4-1 | TGCGCCAGCAGCCAAGTTTCGTCGGGGGGGCCCACCGGGGAGCTGTTTTTT | CASSQVSSGGPTGELFF
TRBJ2-2 | TRBD2 | few | TRBV7-7 | TGTGCCAGCAGTGAGCGACTAGCGGGAGGAGTTTTATACACCGGGGAGCTGTTTTTT | CASSERLAGGVLYTGELFF
TRBJ2-7 | NA | few | TRBV4-1 | TGCGCCAGCAGCCAAGGTCTGGGCCTGTACGAGCAGTACTTC | CASSQGLGLYEQYF
TRBJ2-1 | TRBD2 | few | TRBV7-6 | TGTGCCAGCACCATTCAGGGCGGGAGAGGGAATGAGCAGTTCTTC | CASTIQGGRGNEQFF
TRBJ1-5 | NA | many | TRBV12-3/TRBV12-4 | TGTGCCAGCAGCCCCCGATGGCCGCATAGCAATCAGCCCCAGCATTTT | CASSPRWPHSNQPQHF
TRBJ2-3 | NA | many | TRBV5-1 | TGCGCCAGCAGCTTGGGAGGAATAGGCACAGATACGCAGTATTTT | CASSLGGIGTDTQYF
TRBJ2-1 | NA | few | TRBV20-1 | TGCAGTGCTAGTTCGGCAGGGGGGGGCAATGAGCAGTTCTTC | CSASSAGGGNEQFF
TRBJ2-7 | NA | few | TRBV7-2 | TGTGCCAGCAGCTTGTTTTACTTC | CASSLFYF
TRBJ2-3 | NA | many | TRBV29-1 | TGCAGCGTTGAGGGGGGAGATACGCAGTATTTT | CSVEGGDTQYF
TRBJ2-3 | TRBD2 | many | TRBV5-1 | TGCGCCAGCTCCCCCCTGCTAGCGGGGGGGGCAGATACGCAGTATTTT | CASSPLLAGGADTQYF
TRBJ2-5 | NA | NA | TRBV7-8 | TGTGCCAGCAGCTTAGCACGGGGGCGAGGGGAAGAGACCCAGTACTTC | CASSLARGRGEETQYF